This entry lists 20 T cell receptor beta chains sequenced from one sample in a study of PD-1 blockade in classical Hodgkin lymphoma. Each of the patients experienced relapse following autologous stem cell transplantation, and their brentuximab vedotin exposure differed. The repertoire was sequenced with immunoSEQ multiplex PCR; TCRdb's copy has only in-frame clones and lacks some. The data show 150,000 or so clones, approximately 80% seen once. This specimen consisted of peripheral blood mononuclear cells (PBMCs), obtained before the second cycle of nivolumab. These receptors all come from a human donor with classical Hodgkin lymphoma.

The chain has TRBV2 and TRBJ1-6; D is unresolved. The CDR3 is 10 residues long. CDR1 and CDR2 (germline): SNHLY, FYNNEI. V was pared by 8 bases and J by 10 bases, with 6 bases between. CDR3 sequence: CASGPSPLHF. The CDR3 nucleotides are TGTGCCAGCGGCCCATCACCCCTCCACTTT.

The V gene is TRBV7-2, the J gene TRBJ1-3; 10 nucleotides line up with TRBD1. CDR1 and CDR2 from the germline V gene are SGHTA and FQGNSA. The CDR3 spans 17 residues. V shed 1 base, J shed 4 bases, and the junction held 7 bases outside the gene matches. CDR3 sequence: CASSLVGTGAAGNTIYF. For the CDR3, the DNA is TGTGCCAGCAGCTTAGTTGGGACAGGGGCTGCGGGAAACACCATATATTTT.

The V call is TRBV5-6, the J call TRBJ2-7, with 11 bases aligning to TRBD2. Per germline, CDR1 SGHDT and CDR2 YYEEEE. The CDR3 covers 15 residues. The junction had 10 bases not matched to a gene; V was cut back by 5 bases and J by 6 bases. The DNA for the CDR3 is TGTGCCAGCAGTTACCCCACTAGCGGGAGTACCGAGCAGTACTTC. Protein: CASSYPTSGSTEQYF.

The chain has TRBV14 and TRBJ2-2, with D uncertain. Trimming stripped 4 bases from V and 3 bases from J, with 9 bases between. Germline CDR1 and CDR2: SGHDN and FVKESK. There are 14 residues in the CDR3. The CDR3 nucleotides read TGTGCCAGCAGCCTTGGTAGGGACACCGGGGAGCTGTTTTTT. This sequence encodes CASSLGRDTGELFF.

The J gene is TRBJ2-4, the V gene TRBV11-2; D remains unclear. The CDR3 has 17 amino acids. With 0 bases removed from V and 0 bases from J, the gap between germline ends came to 12 bases. CDR1 is SGHAT and CDR2 is FQNNGV in the germline V gene. CDR3 bases: TGTGCCAGCAGCTTAGAGCCGGCCTCGATAGCCAAAAACATTCAGTACTTC. Its protein is CASSLEPASIAKNIQYF.

The chain combines TRBV27 with TRBJ2-7, with 7 nucleotides matching TRBD1. Germline V gives CDR1 MNHEY, CDR2 SMNVEV (reference sequence). The CDR3 has 14 residues. Germline trimming cut 6 bases from V and 2 bases from J; bases unmatched to any gene: 7. CDR3 sequence: CASSQTGRPYEQYF. The CDR3 DNA reads as TGTGCCAGCAGCCAGACAGGGCGCCCCTACGAGCAGTACTTC.

This chain connects TRBV7-3 to TRBJ1-1; D gene unclear. This CDR3 contains 15 residues. Trimming stripped 5 bases from V and 0 bases from J, with 13 bases between. CDR1 and CDR2 (germline): SGHTA, FQGTGA. The CDR3 protein is CASSRKGDVNTEAFF. The CDR3 region has the DNA TGTGCCAGCAGCCGTAAGGGAGATGTGAACACTGAAGCTTTCTTT.

This chain joins TRBV11-3 and TRBJ2-7, with TRBD1 matching over 9 bases. Germline CDR1 reads SGHNT; CDR2 reads YENEEA. The CDR3 covers 15 residues. The ends lost 5 bases at V and 4 bases at J; junction bases unmatched: 9. The CDR3 region has the DNA TGTGCCAGCAGCCCATCGGGACAGGGTTTTTACGAGCAGTACTTC. This gives the protein CASSPSGQGFYEQYF.

The chain has TRBV6-5 and TRBJ2-1, with D tentatively TRBD1 (5 bases). CDR1 is MNHEY and CDR2 is SVGAGI in the germline V gene. V gave up 7 bases and J gave up 7 bases, with 14 bases separating them. This CDR3 is 13 amino acids long. CDR3 nucleotides: TGTGCCAGCAAGCGTACAGGCTATAATGAGCAGTTCTTC. The encoded protein is CASKRTGYNEQFF.

The chain carries TRBV19 and TRBJ1-6, with D possibly matching TRBD1 (6 bases). The CDR3 is 14 residues long. Trimming cost V 8 bases and J 5 bases, with 13 bases left between them. Germline lookup yields CDR1 LNHDA and CDR2 SQIVND (reference sequence). The CDR3 loop reads CASGGWVDNSPLHF. The CDR3 DNA follows: TGTGCCAGTGGGGGCTGGGTCGATAATTCACCCCTCCACTTT. The whole variable domain, filled in from reference TRBV19 and TRBJ1-6, reads DGGITQSPKYLFRKEGQNVTLSCEQNLNHDAMYWYRQDPGQGLRLIYYSQIVNDFQKGDIAEGYSVSREKKESFPLTVTSAQKNPTAFYLCASGGWVDNSPLHFGNGTRLTVT.

This clone turned up a few times. The V call is TRBV29-1, the J call TRBJ1-4; D call uncertain. Trimming stripped 4 bases from V and 8 bases from J, with 11 bases between. Germline-derived CDR1 and CDR2 are SQVTM and ANQGSEA. CDR3 length: 12 residues. In DNA, the CDR3 is TGCAGCGTTGCTCGGCGGGGAGAAAAACTGTTTTTT. Its translation: CSVARRGEKLFF.

The chain carries TRBV6-5 and TRBJ2-3; TRBD1 matches 7 bases. The junction had 8 bases not matched to a gene; V was cut back by 5 bases and J by 6 bases. From germline, CDR1 is MNHEY and CDR2 SVGAGI. CDR3 size: 14 residues. The CDR3 bases are TGTGCCAGCAGTCGACAGGGTAAGACGGATACGCAGTATTTT. Protein sequence: CASSRQGKTDTQYF.

The chain links TRBV5-1 to TRBJ2-3, with D perhaps matching TRBD2 (5 bases). Between the trimmed V and J ends, which lost 4 bases and 1 base, there was a span of 13 bases. Germline loops: CDR1 SGHRS, CDR2 YFSETQ. This CDR3 comprises 15 residues. The CDR3 nucleotides read TGCGCCAGCAGCCCAAGCGGCGGTGGCACAGATACGCAGTATTTT. Amino acids: CASSPSGGGTDTQYF.

The rearrangement uses TRBV7-9 and TRBJ2-3, with 11 positions matching TRBD1. The V and J ends lost 3 bases and 5 bases, in that order; junction bases with no gene match: 7. The CDR3 is made up of 16 amino acids. Germline values: CDR1 SEHNR, CDR2 FQNEAQ (reference sequence). The CDR3 nucleotides are TGTGCCAGCAGCTTCGCCGGGACAGGGGGTTTAGATACGCAGTATTTT. Its translation: CASSFAGTGGLDTQYF.

This chain connects TRBV5-4 to TRBJ2-3, with D maybe TRBD2 (7 bases). V was trimmed by 4 bases and J by 2 bases, leaving 14 bases between them. The CDR3 contains 15 residues. The germline V gene has CDR1 SGHNT and CDR2 YYREEE (reference sequence). CDR3 sequence reads: CASSGGGPTTDTQYF. In DNA form, the CDR3 reads TGTGCCAGCAGCGGGGGGGGGCCAACCACAGATACGCAGTATTTT.

The gene calls are TRBV18 and TRBJ1-2; TRBD1 matches 8 bases. The CDR3 is made up of 13 amino acids. Germline loops: CDR1 KGHSH, CDR2 LQKENI. Losses at the gene ends were 3 bases for V and 8 bases for J; bases not matched to a gene: 5. CDR3 in amino acids: CASSPASGGGYTF. CDR3 nucleotides: TGTGCCAGCTCACCGGCCTCAGGGGGCGGCTACACCTTC.

This clone was seen more than once but under ten times. V and J are TRBV7-8 and TRBJ2-7, with TRBD2 matching 8 bases. From germline, CDR1 is SGHVS and CDR2 FQNEAQ. With 5 bases clipped from V and 6 bases from J, the junction kept 6 bases outside the gene matches. The CDR3 contains 13 residues. The CDR3 reads CASSHGLALEQYF. The CDR3 nucleotides read TGTGCCAGCAGCCACGGACTAGCCCTCGAGCAGTACTTC.

This clone was observed a single time. The chain carries TRBV2 and TRBJ1-2, with TRBD1 as a possible D gene (6 bases). CDR3 length equals 17 residues. Per germline, CDR1 SNHLY and CDR2 FYNNEI. Trimming took 7 bases from V and 4 from J, leaving 25 bases between them. The CDR3: CASTYDGATGLSYGYTF. In nucleotides, the CDR3 is TGTGCCAGCACCTATGATGGGGCGACAGGACTCAGCTATGGCTACACCTTC.

This clone appeared once. The chain is built from TRBV6-6 and TRBJ2-5; perhaps TRBD1 as D (5 bases). CDR1 is MNHNY and CDR2 is SVGAGI in the germline V gene (reference sequence). This CDR3 is built from 14 residues. Between the trimmed V and J ends, which lost 0 bases and 1 base, there was a span of 6 bases. The CDR3 spells CASSYSGVQETQYF. For the CDR3, the DNA is TGTGCCAGCAGTTACTCAGGGGTCCAAGAGACCCAGTACTTC.

The chain joins TRBV9 to TRBJ2-3; D gene unclear. This CDR3 comprises 12 residues. Germline-derived CDR1 and CDR2 are SGDLS and YYNGEE. V lost 0 bases to trimming and J lost 5 bases, with 4 bases between them. CDR3 DNA: TGTGCCAGCAGCGTAGAGCAAGATACGCAGTATTTT. This codes for CASSVEQDTQYF.